There are many counts of the clone carrying this T cell receptor beta chain. Its antigen is undetermined. Molecular barcoded adaptors covering alpha/delta and beta/gamma chains were used on roughly 370 ng RNA. TCRdb re-called the reads through MiXCR, storing one row per CDR3 protein. The sample consists of approximately 140,000 distinct CDR3 sequences, roughly 13% of them appearing once. This entry belongs to a study of read filtering for tumor transcriptome and immune sequencing. The wider study: Transcriptome libraries were built from DNase-treated RNA. Study-level results: About four fifths of IR-seq clonotypes had a single read, yet these held around 4% of reads.

The CDR3 runs 15 residues. V was cut by 0 bases and J by 4 bases, with 10 bases left in between. The germline gives CDR1 ENHRY, CDR2 SYGVKD. The sequence came from a donor over 35 with multiple myeloma. The chain employs TRBV10-3 and TRBJ2-1; tentative D call: TRBD2 (5 bases). Sequenced input: a population of CD138-negative cells sorted from bone marrow. The CDR3 here is CAISESTIYYNEQFF. The CDR3 bases are TGTGCCATCAGTGAGTCGACTATCTATTACAATGAGCAGTTCTTC.